The source of this T cell receptor beta chain is a study of shared clonotypes between healthy human individuals. Trimming removed 3 bases from V and 0 bases from J, with 16 bases in between. Germline CDR1 is SGDLS and CDR2 is YYNGEE. The CDR3 runs 17 residues. Method: immunoSEQ multiplex PCR; TCRdb's copy keeps in-frame clones and lacks some. The table includes roughly 2,500,000 clones, over 85% detected once. Sequencing used naive CD4+ T cells from PBMCs. The subset is: CD45RA+ positively selected. This rearrangement joins TRBV9 to TRBJ2-1; D ambiguous. The clonotype comes from a man between 18 and 35 years old in good health. Some clones in this sample may be carry-over from other donors' samples. DNA for the CDR3: TGTGCCAGCAGCGCGAGAATTACACGGAGCTCCTACAATGAGCAGTTCTTC. It is translated as CASSARITRSSYNEQFF.